This T cell receptor beta chain appears in the sequencing data of a study of T-cell reconstitution after alpha-beta-depleted transplantation in children. Preparation of the TCRbeta library involved a method that used unique molecular identifiers. TCRdb called the PCR reads again in MiXCR, with one record for every CDR3 protein. The data show more than 45,000 distinct CDR3 sequences, with about 47% seen just once and roughly two fifths held by the top ten. About this clonotype: Its antigen is not known.

V was pared by 3 bases and J by 7 bases, with 28 bases between. CDR1 LNHDA and CDR2 SQIVND come from the germline V gene (reference sequence). This CDR3 region has 19 residues. Findings of the study overall: Several hundred rapidly expanded clones from non-depleted graft cells reportedly supplied alpha-beta T cells about two months post-transplant.

This receptor was identified in a boy younger than two with SCID, due to receive a stem cell transplant. The sequencing used peripheral blood, collected before TCRalphabeta/CD19-depleted stem cell transplant. The rearrangement joins TRBV19 to TRBJ1-3; tentatively, D is TRBD1 (6 bases). This CDR3 reads CASSMSLRTVLLGWNTIYF. DNA of the CDR3: TGTGCCAGTAGTATGAGTCTACGGACAGTCCTCCTCGGTTGGAACACCATATATTTT.